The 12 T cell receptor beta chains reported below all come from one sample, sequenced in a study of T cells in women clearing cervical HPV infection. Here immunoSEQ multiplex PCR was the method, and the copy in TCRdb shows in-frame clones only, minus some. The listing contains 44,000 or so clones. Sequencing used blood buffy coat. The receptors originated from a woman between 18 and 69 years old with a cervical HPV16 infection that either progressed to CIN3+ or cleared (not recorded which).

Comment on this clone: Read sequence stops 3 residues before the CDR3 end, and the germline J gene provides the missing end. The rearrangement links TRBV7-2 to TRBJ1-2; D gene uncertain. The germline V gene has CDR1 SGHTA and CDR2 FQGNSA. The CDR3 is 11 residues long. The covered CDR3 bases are TGTGCCAGCACCGGACTTTACGAC. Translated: CASTGLYD. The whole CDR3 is CASTGLYDYTF.

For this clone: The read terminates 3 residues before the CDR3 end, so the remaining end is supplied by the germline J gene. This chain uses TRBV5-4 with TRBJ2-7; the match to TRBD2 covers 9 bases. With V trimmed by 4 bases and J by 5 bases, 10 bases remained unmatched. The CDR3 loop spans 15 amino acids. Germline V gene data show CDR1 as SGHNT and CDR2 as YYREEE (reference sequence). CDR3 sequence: CASSLPGGGVHEQYF. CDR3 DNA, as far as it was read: TGTGCCAGCAGCCTCCCTGGCGGGGGGGTCCACGAG.

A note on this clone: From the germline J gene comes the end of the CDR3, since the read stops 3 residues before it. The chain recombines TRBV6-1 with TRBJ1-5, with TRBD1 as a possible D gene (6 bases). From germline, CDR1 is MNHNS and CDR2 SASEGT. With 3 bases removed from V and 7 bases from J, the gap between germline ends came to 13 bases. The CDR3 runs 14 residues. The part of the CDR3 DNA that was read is TGTGCCAGCAGTGAGGGGGGGGCTGGCCAGCCC. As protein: CASSEGGAGQP. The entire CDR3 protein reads CASSEGGAGQPQHF.

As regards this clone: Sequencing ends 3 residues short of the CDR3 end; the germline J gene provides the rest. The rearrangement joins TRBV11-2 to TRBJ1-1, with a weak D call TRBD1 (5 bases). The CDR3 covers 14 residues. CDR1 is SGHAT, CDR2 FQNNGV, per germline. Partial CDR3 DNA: TGTGCCAGCAGCTTAGGGGGCCTCGGGTCAAAA. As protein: CASSLGGLGSK. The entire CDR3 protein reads CASSLGGLGSKAFF.

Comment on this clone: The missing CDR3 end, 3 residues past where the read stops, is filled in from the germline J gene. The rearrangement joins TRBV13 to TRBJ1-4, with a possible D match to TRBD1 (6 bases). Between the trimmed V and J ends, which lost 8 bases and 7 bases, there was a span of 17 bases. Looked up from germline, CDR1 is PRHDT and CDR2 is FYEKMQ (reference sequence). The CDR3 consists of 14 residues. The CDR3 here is CASAMITTGEKLFF. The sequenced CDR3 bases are TGTGCCAGCGCCATGATTACGACAGGTGAAAAA. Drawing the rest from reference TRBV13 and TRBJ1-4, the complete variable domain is AAGVIQSPRHLIKEKRETATLKCYPIPRHDTVYWYQQGPGQDPQFLISFYEKMQSDKGSIPDRFSAQQFSDYHSELNMSSLELGDSALYFCASAMITTGEKLFFGSGTQLSVL.

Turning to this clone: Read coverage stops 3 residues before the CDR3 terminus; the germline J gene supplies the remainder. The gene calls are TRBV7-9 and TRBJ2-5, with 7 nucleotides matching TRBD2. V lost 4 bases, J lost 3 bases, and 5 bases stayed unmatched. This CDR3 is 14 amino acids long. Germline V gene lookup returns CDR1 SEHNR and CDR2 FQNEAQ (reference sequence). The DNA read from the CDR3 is TGTGCCAGCAGCTCCGGGACTACCAAAGAGACC. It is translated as CASSSGTTKET. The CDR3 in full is CASSSGTTKETQYF.

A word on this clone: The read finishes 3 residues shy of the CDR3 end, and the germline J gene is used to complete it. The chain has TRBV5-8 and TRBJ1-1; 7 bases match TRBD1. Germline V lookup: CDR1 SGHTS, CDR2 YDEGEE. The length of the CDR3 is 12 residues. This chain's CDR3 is CASSLDRGMAFF. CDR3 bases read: TGTGCCAGCAGCTTGGACAGGGGCATG. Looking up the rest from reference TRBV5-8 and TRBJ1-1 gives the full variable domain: EAGVTQSPTHLIKTRGQQATLRCSPISGHTSVYWYQQALGLGLQFLLWYDEGEERNRGNFPPRFSGRQFPNYSSELNVNALELEDSALYLCASSLDRGMAFFGQGTRLTVV.

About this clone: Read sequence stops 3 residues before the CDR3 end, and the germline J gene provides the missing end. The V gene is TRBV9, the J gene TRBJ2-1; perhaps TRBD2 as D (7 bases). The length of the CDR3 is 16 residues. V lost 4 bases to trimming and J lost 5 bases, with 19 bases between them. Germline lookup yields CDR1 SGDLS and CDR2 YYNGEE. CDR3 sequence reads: CASSFQRGGIDNEQFF. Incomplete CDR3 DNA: TGTGCCAGCAGCTTTCAGAGGGGGGGGATCGACAATGAG. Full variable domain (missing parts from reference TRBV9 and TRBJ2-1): DSGVTQTPKHLITATGQRVTLRCSPRSGDLSVYWYQQSLDQGLQFLIQYYNGEERAKGNILERFSAQQFPDLHSELNLSSLELGDSALYFCASSFQRGGIDNEQFFGPGTRLTVL.

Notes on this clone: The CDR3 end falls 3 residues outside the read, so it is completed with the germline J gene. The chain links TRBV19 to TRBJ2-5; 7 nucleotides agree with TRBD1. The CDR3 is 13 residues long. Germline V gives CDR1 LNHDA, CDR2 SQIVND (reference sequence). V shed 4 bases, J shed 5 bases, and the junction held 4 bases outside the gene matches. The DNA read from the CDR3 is TGTGCCAGTAGTAGAGGGGGCGCGGAGACC. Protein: CASSRGGAET. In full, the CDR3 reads CASSRGGAETQYF.

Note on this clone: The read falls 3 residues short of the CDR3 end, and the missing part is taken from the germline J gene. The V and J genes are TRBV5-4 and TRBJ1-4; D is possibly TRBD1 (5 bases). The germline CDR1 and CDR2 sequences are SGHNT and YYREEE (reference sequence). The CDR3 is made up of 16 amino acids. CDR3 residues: CASSLWQSSGANVLFF. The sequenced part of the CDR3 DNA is TGTGCCAGCAGCTTGTGGCAGAGCTCTGGGGCCAACGTA.

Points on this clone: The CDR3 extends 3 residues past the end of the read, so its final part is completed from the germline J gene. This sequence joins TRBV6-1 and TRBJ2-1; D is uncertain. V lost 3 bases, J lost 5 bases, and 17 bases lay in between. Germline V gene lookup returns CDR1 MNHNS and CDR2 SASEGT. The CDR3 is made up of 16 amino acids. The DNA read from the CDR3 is TGTGCCAGCAGTGATTCTGAGGCACCCACAGACAATGAG. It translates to CASSDSEAPTDNE. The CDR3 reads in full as CASSDSEAPTDNEQFF.

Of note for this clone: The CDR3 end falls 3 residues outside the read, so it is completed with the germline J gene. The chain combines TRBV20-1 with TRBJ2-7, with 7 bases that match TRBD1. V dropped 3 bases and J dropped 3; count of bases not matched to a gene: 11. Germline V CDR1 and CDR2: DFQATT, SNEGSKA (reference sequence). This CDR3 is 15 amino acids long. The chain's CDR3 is CSARPHGTARYEQYF. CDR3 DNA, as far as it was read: TGCAGTGCTAGGCCCCATGGGACAGCGCGCTACGAG.